This TCR beta chain was identified in a study of T cells after posttransplantation cyclophosphamide. Study-level findings and limits: TRB clonality was highly associated with recipient CMV seropositivity and reactivation. Skin or GI-infiltrating T cells shared few TRB sequences with blood. Donor-recipient repertoire similarity was low at 1-2 months, rising over year one.

A word on this clone: Its antigen is as yet unknown.

Germline-derived CDR1 and CDR2 are GTSNPN and SVGIG (reference sequence). V gave up 8 bases and J gave up 5 bases, with 12 bases separating them. The CDR3 runs to 12 residues. Treatment was busulfan-fludarabine conditioning, a marrow graft, and cyclophosphamide on days +3 and +4. Here immunoSEQ multiplex PCR was the method, and the copy in TCRdb shows in-frame clones only, minus some. The repertoire has approximately 19,000 clones, around 90% of them found once; the top ten carry more than 5.5%. Material: PBMCs, obtained after allogeneic stem cell transplant with posttransplant cyclophosphamide. The V call is TRBV30, the J call TRBJ2-2; D might be TRBD2 (5 bases). This TCR was recovered from a female patient aged 40-50 years who received an allogeneic stem cell transplant from a related donor, was CMV-positive, and had no GVHD. Some T cells may possibly be graft donor cells. CDR3 nucleotide sequence: TGTGCCGCTGGCCGGGGTACCGGGGAGCTGTTTTTT. Translation gives CAAGRGTGELFF.